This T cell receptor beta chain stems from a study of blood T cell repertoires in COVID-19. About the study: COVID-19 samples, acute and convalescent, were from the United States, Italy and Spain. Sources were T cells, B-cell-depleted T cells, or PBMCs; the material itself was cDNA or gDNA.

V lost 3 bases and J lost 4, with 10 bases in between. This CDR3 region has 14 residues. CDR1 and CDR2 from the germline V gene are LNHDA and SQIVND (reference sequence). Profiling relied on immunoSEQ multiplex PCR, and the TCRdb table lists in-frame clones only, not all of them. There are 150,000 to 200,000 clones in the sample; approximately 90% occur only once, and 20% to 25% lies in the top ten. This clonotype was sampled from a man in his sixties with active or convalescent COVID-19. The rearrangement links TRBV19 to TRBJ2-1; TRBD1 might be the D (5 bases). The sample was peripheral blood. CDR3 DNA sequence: TGTGCCAGTAGTATGGGGCTAGTATACAATGAGCAGTTCTTC. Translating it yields CASSMGLVYNEQFF.